These 8 T cell receptor beta chains were all obtained from the same sample, sequenced in a study of blood T cells in healthy people across ages. Next came a second PCR, run for 7 to 11 cycles, which used a sample-barcoded 5' primer along with a J-beta primer mix. TCRdb reprocessed the 5' RACE reads via MiXCR and lists one record per CDR3 protein. The data show some 1.8 million distinct CDR3 sequences, about two fifths seen once. The sample taken for sequencing was blood. The receptors were sampled from a human donor in good health.

This chain joins TRBV20-1 and TRBJ1-5; D is possibly TRBD1 (6 bases). This CDR3 has 16 amino acids. Per germline, CDR1 DFQATT and CDR2 SNEGSKA (reference sequence). V lost 0 bases and J lost 3, with 15 bases in between. The CDR3 sequence: CSARDIGGSDNQPQHF. The DNA of the CDR3 is TGCAGTGCTAGAGATATAGGGGGAAGTGACAATCAGCCCCAGCATTTT.

Of note for this clonotype: One end of the junction fails to match germline, which may point to a read error. This sequence joins TRBV5-1 and TRBJ2-1, with TRBD1 matching over 7 bases. This CDR3 spans 16 amino acids. CDR1 is SGHRS, CDR2 YFSETQ, per germline. The CDR3 region is CASSLFGTETYNEQVF. The CDR3 nucleotides are TGCGCCAGCAGCTTATTCGGGACAGAAACCTACAATGAGCAGGTCTTC.

This clonotype showed up just a few times. The chain carries TRBV5-1 and TRBJ2-7; a weak D match, TRBD2 (5 bases). Germline CDR1 is SGHRS and CDR2 is YFSETQ. There are 12 residues in the CDR3. Trimming stripped 5 bases from V and 7 bases from J, with 13 bases between. In DNA form, the CDR3 reads TGCGCCAGCAGGGGGAGTGGGTATGAGCAGTACTTC. Encoded protein: CASRGSGYEQYF.

This clonotype was counted only a few times. V usage is TRBV20-1 and J usage is TRBJ2-5; 7 bases are a match to TRBD2. V shed 3 bases, J shed 4 bases, and the junction held 8 bases outside the gene matches. Germline V gene lookup returns CDR1 DFQATT and CDR2 SNEGSKA (reference sequence). The CDR3 has 14 amino acids. The CDR3 protein is CSASGGTTRETQYF. The CDR3 DNA is TGCAGTGCTAGCGGGGGGACTACCAGAGAGACCCAGTACTTC.

This clonotype was observed a few times. CDR3 protein: CASSLVAGGVGLHEQYF. The CDR3 DNA follows: TGTGCCAGCAGCTTAGTCGCAGGGGGCGTAGGGTTGCACGAGCAGTACTTC. The chain combines TRBV7-9 with TRBJ2-7, with 8 bases lining up with TRBD1. The CDR3 runs to 17 residues. J gave up 5 bases and V 1 base, and 13 bases lay outside the gene matches. Germline CDR1 is SEHNR and CDR2 is FQNEAQ (reference sequence).

The sample holds a few counts of this clonotype. This chain joins TRBV12-3 or TRBV12-4 and TRBJ2-5; TRBD1 agrees at 9 bases. Trimming at V came to 6 bases and at J to 4 bases, leaving 6 bases not matched to a gene. The CDR3 length is 14 residues. CDR3 residues: CASSLRDRVETQYF. Here the CDR3 DNA reads TGTGCCAGCAGCTTACGGGACAGGGTAGAGACCCAGTACTTC.

This clonotype was picked up a small number of times. The junction and the germline gene differ at one end; a read error may be behind it. The gene calls are TRBV12-3 or TRBV12-4 and TRBJ1-1; D call uncertain. CDR3 length: 14 residues. CDR3 sequence reads: CASNSITGNPEAFF. CDR3 bases: TGTGCCAGCAACTCCATTACGGGGAACCCTGAAGCTTTCTTT.

The sample holds a few counts of this clonotype. The rearrangement links TRBV29-1 to TRBJ2-3; D gene uncertain. From germline, CDR1 is SQVTM and CDR2 ANQGSEA. Trimming left V 5 bases short and J 6 bases short, with 18 bases between. The CDR3 loop spans 14 amino acids. CDR3 nucleotides: TGCAGCGTTTTCGTCAGGTACGGGTTGGATACGCAGTATTTT. It is translated as CSVFVRYGLDTQYF.